The TCR beta chain described here comes from a study of CD4 and CD8 cells across lung adenocarcinoma regions. Each CDR3 protein is one row after TCRdb ran MiXCR on the PCR reads. The table shows some 8,400 distinct CDR3 sequences, with roughly 54% occurring only once. The patients had localized lung adenocarcinoma, a non-small cell subtype. This CDR3 has 14 amino acids. Germline V gene data show CDR1 as SGHAT and CDR2 as FQDESV (reference sequence). V lost 5 bases and J 4 bases, leaving 13 bases between the germline ends. The receptor's source is a female donor with lung adenocarcinoma. The CD4 and CD8 labels of this study may be unreliable. The chain uses TRBV11-1 and TRBJ2-3; a weak D match, TRBD1 (5 bases). Sequencing was done on a sample of CD8+ T cells from the center of a lung tumor. As DNA, the CDR3 is TGTGCCAGCAGCCCCAGTTGGGGCTCAGATACGCAGTATTTT. Its translation: CASSPSWGSDTQYF.